The clone carrying this T cell receptor beta chain was seen a few times. Its cognate antigen is unknown. These data come from a study of cytomegalovirus exposure and HLA in healthy donors. Notes on the study in general: Most observed TCR sequences were rare, whereas some public TCRs were detected in many donors. Per a later analysis, HLA-associated TCR beta chains showed more clonal expansion than other, equally common TCR beta chains. Follow-up analysis seemed to connect common viral pathogens with several of the most significant clusters identified.

This CDR3 region has 15 residues. Trimming shortened V by 1 base and J by 1 base, and 7 bases separated the two germline ends. Germline CDR1 is MGHDK and CDR2 is SYGVNS. This PCR relied on a set of 60 Vbeta primers and 13 Jbeta primers. Measured with immunoSEQ multiplex PCR; TCRdb has only the in-frame clones, and not every one. The sample shows 150,000 to 200,000 clones, roughly 80% of them seen only once. Sequenced sample: PBMCs. The receptor was isolated from a woman in her forties or fifties in good health and CMV-seronegative. The rearrangement joins TRBV25-1 to TRBJ2-2; D is unclear. DNA for the CDR3: TGTGCCAGCAGTGAATTGTCACTGAACACCGGGGAGCTGTTTTTT. This translates into CASSELSLNTGELFF.